Many counts were recorded for the clone carrying this T cell receptor (beta chain). Its target is unknown. This specimen comes from a study of early T cells in non-severe SARS-CoV-2 infection. Findings of the study overall: The matching step, a VDJdb search, favored anti-spike CD8 responses and missed private and CD4 specificities.

Individual cDNA molecules carried attached unique molecular identifiers. A single record per CDR3 protein comes from TCRdb applying MiXCR to the 5' RACE reads. The repertoire consists of 45,000 to 65,000 distinct CDR3 sequences, with approximately 10% occurring once and the leading ten covering 4.2%. The specimen was whole blood. The TCR was taken from an adult who was a healthcare worker with PCR-confirmed SARS-CoV-2 infection or an uninfected control (not recorded which).

The CDR3 sequence: CASSFGQGYTEAFF. DNA for the CDR3: TGCGCCAGCAGCTTTGGACAGGGCTACACTGAAGCTTTCTTT. The chain has TRBV5-1 and TRBJ1-1; 8 bases align to TRBD1. J lost 3 bases, V lost 2 bases, and 3 bases had no gene match. Per the germline V gene, CDR1 is SGHRS and CDR2 is YFSETQ. CDR3 length: 14 amino acids.